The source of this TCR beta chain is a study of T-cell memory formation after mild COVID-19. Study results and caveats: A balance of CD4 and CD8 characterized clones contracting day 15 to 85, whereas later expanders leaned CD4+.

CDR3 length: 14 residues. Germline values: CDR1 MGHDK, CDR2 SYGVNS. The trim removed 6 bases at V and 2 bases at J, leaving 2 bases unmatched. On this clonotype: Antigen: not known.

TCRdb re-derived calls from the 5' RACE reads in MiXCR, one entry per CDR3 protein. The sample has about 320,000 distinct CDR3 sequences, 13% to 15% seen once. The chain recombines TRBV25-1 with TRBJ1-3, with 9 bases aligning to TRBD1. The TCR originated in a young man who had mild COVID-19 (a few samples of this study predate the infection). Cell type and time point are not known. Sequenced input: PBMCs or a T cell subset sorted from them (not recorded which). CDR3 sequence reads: CASRDRGAGNTIYF. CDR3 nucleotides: TGTGCCAGCAGGGACAGGGGAGCTGGAAACACCATATATTTT.